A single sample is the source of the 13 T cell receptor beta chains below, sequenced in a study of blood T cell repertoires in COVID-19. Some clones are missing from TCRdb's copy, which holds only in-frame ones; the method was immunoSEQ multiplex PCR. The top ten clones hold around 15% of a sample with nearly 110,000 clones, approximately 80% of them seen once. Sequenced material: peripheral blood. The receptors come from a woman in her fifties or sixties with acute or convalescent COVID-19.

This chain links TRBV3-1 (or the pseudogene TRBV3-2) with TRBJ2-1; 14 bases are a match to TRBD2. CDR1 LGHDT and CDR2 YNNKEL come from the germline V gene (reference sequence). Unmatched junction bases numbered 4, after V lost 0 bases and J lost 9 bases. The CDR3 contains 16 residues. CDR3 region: CASSQEGLAGEGEQFF. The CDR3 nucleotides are TGTGCCAGCAGCCAAGAGGGACTAGCGGGAGAAGGTGAGCAGTTCTTC.

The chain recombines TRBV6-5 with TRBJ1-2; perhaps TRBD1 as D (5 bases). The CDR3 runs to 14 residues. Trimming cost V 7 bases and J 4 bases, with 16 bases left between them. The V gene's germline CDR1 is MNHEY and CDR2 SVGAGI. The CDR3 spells CASKALTGPYGYTF. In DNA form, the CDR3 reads TGTGCCAGCAAGGCCCTTACAGGCCCCTATGGCTACACCTTC.

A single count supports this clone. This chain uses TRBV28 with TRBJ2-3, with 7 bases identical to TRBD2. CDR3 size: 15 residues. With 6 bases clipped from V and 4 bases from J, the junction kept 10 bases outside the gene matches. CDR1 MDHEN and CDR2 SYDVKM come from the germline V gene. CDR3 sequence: CASSPFPGRSDTQYF. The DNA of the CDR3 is TGTGCCAGCAGCCCATTTCCCGGGAGGTCAGATACGCAGTATTTT.

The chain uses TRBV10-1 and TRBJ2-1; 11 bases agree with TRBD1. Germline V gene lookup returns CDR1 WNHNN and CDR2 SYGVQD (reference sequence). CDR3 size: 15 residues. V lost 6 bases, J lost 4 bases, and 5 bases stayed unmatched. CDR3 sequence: CASSKGTGGYNEQFF. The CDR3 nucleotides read TGCGCCAGCAGCAAAGGGACAGGGGGGTACAATGAGCAGTTCTTC.

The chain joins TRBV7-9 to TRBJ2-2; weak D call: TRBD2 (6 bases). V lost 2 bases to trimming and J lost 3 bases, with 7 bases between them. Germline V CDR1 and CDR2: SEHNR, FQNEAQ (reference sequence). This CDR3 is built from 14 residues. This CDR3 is CASSLTGDTGELFF. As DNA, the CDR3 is TGTGCCAGCAGCTTAACGGGAGACACCGGGGAGCTGTTTTTT.

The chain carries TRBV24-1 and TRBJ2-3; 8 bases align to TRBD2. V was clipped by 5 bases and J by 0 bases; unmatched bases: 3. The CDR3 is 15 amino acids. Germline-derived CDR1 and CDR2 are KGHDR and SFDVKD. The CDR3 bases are TGTGCCACCAGTGGTCGGGGGGGAAGCACAGATACGCAGTATTTT. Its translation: CATSGRGGSTDTQYF.

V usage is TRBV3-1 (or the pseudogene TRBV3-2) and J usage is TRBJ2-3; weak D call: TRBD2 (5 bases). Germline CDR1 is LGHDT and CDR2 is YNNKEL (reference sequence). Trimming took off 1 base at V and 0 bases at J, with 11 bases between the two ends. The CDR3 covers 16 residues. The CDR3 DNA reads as TGTGCCAGCAGCCAAGGCTTGCGGGTTAGCACAGATACGCAGTATTTT. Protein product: CASSQGLRVSTDTQYF.

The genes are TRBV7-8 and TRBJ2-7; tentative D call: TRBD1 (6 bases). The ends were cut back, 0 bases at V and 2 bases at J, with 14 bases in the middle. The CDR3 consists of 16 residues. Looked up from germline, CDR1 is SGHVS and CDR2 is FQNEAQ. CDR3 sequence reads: CASSLAEGTLPYEQYF. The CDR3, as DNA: TGTGCCAGCAGCTTAGCCGAGGGGACATTACCCTACGAGCAGTACTTC.

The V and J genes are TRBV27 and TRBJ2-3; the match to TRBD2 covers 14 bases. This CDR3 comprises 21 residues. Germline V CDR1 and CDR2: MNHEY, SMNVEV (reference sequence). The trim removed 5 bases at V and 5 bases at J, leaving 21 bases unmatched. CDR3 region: CASSPLGTSGRRGVHVDTQYF. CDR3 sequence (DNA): TGTGCCAGCAGTCCCCTAGGGACTAGCGGGAGAAGAGGGGTCCACGTAGATACGCAGTATTTT.

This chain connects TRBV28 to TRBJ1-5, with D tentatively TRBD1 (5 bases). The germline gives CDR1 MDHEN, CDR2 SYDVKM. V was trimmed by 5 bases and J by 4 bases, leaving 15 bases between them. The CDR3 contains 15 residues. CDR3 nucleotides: TGTGCCAGCAGTCCACCCTGGGGGGGGAATCAGCCCCAGCATTTT. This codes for CASSPPWGGNQPQHF.

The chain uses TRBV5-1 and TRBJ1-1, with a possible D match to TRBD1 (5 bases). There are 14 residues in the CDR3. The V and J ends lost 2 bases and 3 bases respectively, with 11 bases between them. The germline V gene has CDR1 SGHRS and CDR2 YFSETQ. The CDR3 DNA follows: TGCGCCAGCAGCTTAGGGGAAGTCTACACTGAAGCTTTCTTT. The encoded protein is CASSLGEVYTEAFF.

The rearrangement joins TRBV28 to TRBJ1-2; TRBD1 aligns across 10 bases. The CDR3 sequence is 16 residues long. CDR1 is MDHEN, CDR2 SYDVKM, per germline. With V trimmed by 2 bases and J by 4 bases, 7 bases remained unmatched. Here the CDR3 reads CASSLVGDRGLYGYTF. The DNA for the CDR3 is TGTGCCAGCAGTTTAGTAGGGGACAGGGGCCTCTATGGCTACACCTTC.

This CDR3 reads CASSPQGSNQPQHF. In DNA, the CDR3 is TGTGCCAGCAGCCCACAGGGTAGCAATCAGCCCCAGCATTTT. The chain has TRBV7-9 and TRBJ1-5; possible D gene TRBD1, 6 bases. V gave up 5 bases and J gave up 0 bases, with 8 bases separating them. CDR3 length: 14 residues. Germline V gene data show CDR1 as SEHNR and CDR2 as FQNEAQ (reference sequence).